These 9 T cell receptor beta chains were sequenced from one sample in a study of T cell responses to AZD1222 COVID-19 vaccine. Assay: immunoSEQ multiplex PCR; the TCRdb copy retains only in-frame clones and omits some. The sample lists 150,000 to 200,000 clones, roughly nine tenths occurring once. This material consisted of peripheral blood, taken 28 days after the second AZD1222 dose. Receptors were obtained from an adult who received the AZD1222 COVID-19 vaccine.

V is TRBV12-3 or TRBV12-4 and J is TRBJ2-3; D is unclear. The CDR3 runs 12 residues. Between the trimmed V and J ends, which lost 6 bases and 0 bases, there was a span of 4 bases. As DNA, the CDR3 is TGTGCCAGCAGGATTAGCACAGATACGCAGTATTTT. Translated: CASRISTDTQYF.

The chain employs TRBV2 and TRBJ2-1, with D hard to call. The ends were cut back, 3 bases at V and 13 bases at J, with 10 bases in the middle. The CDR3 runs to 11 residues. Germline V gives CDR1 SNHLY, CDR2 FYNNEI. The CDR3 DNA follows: TGTGCCAGCAGTGATGGATCGGCCCAGTTCTTC. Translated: CASSDGSAQFF.

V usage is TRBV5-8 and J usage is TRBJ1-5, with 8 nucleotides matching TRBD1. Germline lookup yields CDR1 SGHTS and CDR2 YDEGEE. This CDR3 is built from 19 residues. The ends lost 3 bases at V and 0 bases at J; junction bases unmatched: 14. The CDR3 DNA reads TGTGCCAGCAGCTATAGACAAGGGACAGGAGACCCTAGCAATCAGCCCCAGCATTTT. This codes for CASSYRQGTGDPSNQPQHF.

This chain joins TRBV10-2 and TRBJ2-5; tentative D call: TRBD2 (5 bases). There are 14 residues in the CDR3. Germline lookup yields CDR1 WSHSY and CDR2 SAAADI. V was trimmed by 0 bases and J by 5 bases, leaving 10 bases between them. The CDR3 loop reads CASSESLRVETQYF. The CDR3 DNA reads TGCGCCAGCAGTGAGTCGTTGAGGGTGGAGACCCAGTACTTC.

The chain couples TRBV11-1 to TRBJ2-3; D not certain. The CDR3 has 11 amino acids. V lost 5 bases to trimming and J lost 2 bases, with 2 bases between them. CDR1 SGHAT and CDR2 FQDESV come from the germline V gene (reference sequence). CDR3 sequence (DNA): TGTGCCAGCAGCGCCACAGATACGCAGTATTTT. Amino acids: CASSATDTQYF.

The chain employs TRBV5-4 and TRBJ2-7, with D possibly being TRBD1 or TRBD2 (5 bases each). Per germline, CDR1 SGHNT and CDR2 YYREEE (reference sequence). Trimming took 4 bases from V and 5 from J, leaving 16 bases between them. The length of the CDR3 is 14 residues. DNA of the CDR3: TGTGCCAGCAGCGAGGACGGGACCCACCACGAGCAGTACTTC. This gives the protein CASSEDGTHHEQYF. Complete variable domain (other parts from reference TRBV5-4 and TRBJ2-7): ETGVTQSPTHLIKTRGQQVTLRCSSQSGHNTVSWYQQALGQGPQFIFQYYREEENGRGNFPPRFSGLQFPNYSSELNVNALELDDSALYLCASSEDGTHHEQYFGPGTRLTVT.

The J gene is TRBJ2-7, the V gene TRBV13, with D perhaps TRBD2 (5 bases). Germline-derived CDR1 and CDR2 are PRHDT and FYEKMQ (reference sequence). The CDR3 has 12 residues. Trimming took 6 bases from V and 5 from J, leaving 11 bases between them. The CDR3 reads CASRFQRDEQYF. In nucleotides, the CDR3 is TGTGCCAGCAGGTTCCAGAGGGACGAGCAGTACTTC.

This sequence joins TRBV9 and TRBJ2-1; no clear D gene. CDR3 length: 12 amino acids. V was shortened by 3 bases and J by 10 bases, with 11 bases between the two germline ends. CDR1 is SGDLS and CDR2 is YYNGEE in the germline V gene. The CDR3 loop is CASSAQGGEQFF. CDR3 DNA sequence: TGTGCCAGCAGCGCCCAAGGTGGAGAGCAGTTCTTC.

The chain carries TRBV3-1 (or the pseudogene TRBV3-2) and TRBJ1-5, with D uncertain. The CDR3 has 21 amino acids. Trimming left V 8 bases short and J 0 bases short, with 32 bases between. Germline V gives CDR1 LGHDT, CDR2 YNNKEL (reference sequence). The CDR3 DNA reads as TGTGCCAGCCCCCACCGGACCGCAGACGAATATAGAATGAATAGCAATCAGCCCCAGCATTTT. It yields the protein CASPHRTADEYRMNSNQPQHF.